Listed below are T cell receptor beta chains from one sample, sequenced in a study of blood T cell repertoires in COVID-19. The protocol was immunoSEQ multiplex PCR, while the TCRdb copy is restricted to in-frame clones and leaves out a portion. The profile covers approximately 120,000 clones, with approximately 83% appearing a single time and around 11% taken by the ten largest. The sample taken for sequencing was peripheral blood. All receptors derive from a man aged 60-69 years with acute or convalescent COVID-19. The CDR3 runs from the conserved cysteine through the conserved F or W. Each record gives: D gene, V gene, J gene, clone size, CDR3 protein, CDR3 DNA. A D gene is named only where the DNA matches it firmly. Clone size is given for some rows only: seen once, a few or many times, or a class if the clone is expanded.

NA,TRBV11-1,TRBJ1-1,NA,CASSSKYGGNTEAFF,TGTGCCAGCAGCTCAAAATACGGGGGTAACACTGAAGCTTTCTTT
TRBD2,TRBV28,TRBJ2-3,NA,CASSSPSGRRDTQYF,TGTGCCAGCAGTTCCCCTAGCGGGAGGAGGGATACGCAGTATTTT
NA,TRBV15,TRBJ2-4,NA,CATSRDGGGKLAKNIQYF,TGTGCCACCAGCAGAGATGGTGGGGGGAAACTAGCCAAAAACATTCAGTACTTC
NA,TRBV14,TRBJ2-7,once,CASSQGLGGYEQYF,TGTGCCAGCAGCCAAGGTTTGGGGGGCTACGAGCAGTACTTC
NA,TRBV2,TRBJ1-5,NA,CASSPGGPQHF,TGTGCCAGCAGCCCCGGGGGGCCCCAGCATTTT
TRBD2,TRBV28,TRBJ2-1,NA,CASSFSGRKIFRNEQFF,TGTGCCAGCAGTTTTAGCGGGAGGAAAATTTTTCGGAATGAGCAGTTCTTC
TRBD1,TRBV29-1,TRBJ1-2,NA,CSVEEEGAVYGYTF,TGCAGCGTTGAAGAAGAGGGGGCGGTCTATGGCTACACCTTC
NA,TRBV20-1,TRBJ1-1,NA,CSARVDTEAFF,TGCAGTGCGAGGGTCGACACTGAAGCTTTCTTT
TRBD1,TRBV28,TRBJ1-2,once,CASSWTGWTHYGYTF,TGTGCCAGCAGTTGGACAGGATGGACTCACTATGGCTACACCTTC
TRBD1,TRBV28,TRBJ1-2,NA,CACTGEPNYGYTF,TGTGCCTGCACAGGGGAACCTAACTATGGCTACACCTTC
TRBD2,TRBV3-1/TRBV3-2,TRBJ2-1,NA,CATSRLAGNEQFF,TGTGCCACCTCAAGGCTAGCGGGGAATGAGCAGTTCTTC
NA,TRBV28,TRBJ2-4,NA,CASSLLENIQYF,TGTGCCAGCAGTTTACTCGAAAACATTCAGTACTTC
NA,TRBV19,TRBJ1-5,few,CASSIGNRRNQPQHF,TGTGCCAGTAGTATCGGAAACAGACGCAATCAGCCCCAGCATTTT
TRBD1,TRBV13,TRBJ2-7,NA,CATGQAYEQYF,TGTGCCACAGGACAGGCCTACGAGCAGTACTTC
TRBD1,TRBV6-5,TRBJ2-7,once,CASSLRTGLVYEQYF,TGTGCCAGCAGCCTAAGGACAGGATTGGTCTACGAGCAGTACTTC
TRBD2,TRBV5-1,TRBJ2-1,NA,CASSPGDLAGGSYNEQFF,TGCGCCAGCAGCCCTGGCGATCTAGCGGGGGGCTCCTACAATGAGCAGTTCTTC
NA,TRBV2,TRBJ1-2,NA,CASSTRKASLGGYTF,TGTGCCAGCAGTACTAGGAAGGCCTCTTTGGGAGGCTACACCTTC
TRBD1,TRBV7-2,TRBJ1-2,NA,CASSADRGGYGYTF,TGTGCCAGCAGCGCGGACAGGGGGGGCTATGGCTACACCTTC
NA,TRBV28,TRBJ2-1,NA,CASRRGWASGLGEQFF,TGTGCCAGCCGAAGGGGGTGGGCTAGCGGCCTTGGTGAGCAGTTCTTC
NA,TRBV30,TRBJ1-6,NA,CAWSAGFRSPLHF,TGTGCCTGGAGTGCGGGTTTTAGGTCACCCCTCCACTTT
NA,TRBV7-9,TRBJ1-5,NA,CASSTGGNQPQHF,TGTGCCAGCAGTACCGGTGGCAATCAGCCCCAGCATTTT
NA,TRBV7-9,TRBJ1-2,NA,CASSYRDLYGYTF,TGTGCCAGCAGTTACAGGGATCTCTATGGCTACACCTTC
TRBD1,TRBV7-9,TRBJ2-1,NA,CASSRTGGPYNEQFF,TGTGCCAGCAGCAGGACAGGGGGCCCCTACAATGAGCAGTTCTTC
NA,TRBV11-3,TRBJ1-3,NA,CASSSNGNTIYF,TGTGCCAGCAGTTCAAATGGAAACACCATATATTTT
TRBD1,TRBV6-5,TRBJ2-7,NA,CASSLYRTGFYEQYF,TGTGCCAGCAGTCTCTATCGGACAGGGTTCTACGAGCAGTACTTC
NA,TRBV24-1,TRBJ1-1,NA,CATTPGAWDTEAFF,TGTGCCACCACCCCTGGGGCGTGGGACACTGAAGCTTTCTTT
NA,TRBV7-8,TRBJ1-1,NA,CASSLAMSGAEAFF,TGTGCCAGCAGCTTAGCGATGAGCGGGGCTGAAGCTTTCTTT
NA,TRBV7-9,TRBJ2-7,NA,CASTLEGPSMGEQYF,TGTGCCAGCACCCTCGAGGGTCCATCAATGGGAGAGCAGTACTTC
NA,TRBV7-8,TRBJ1-1,NA,CASTVTGSFLGTEAFF,TGTGCCAGCACTGTAACCGGGTCCTTCCTCGGCACTGAAGCTTTCTTT
TRBD1,TRBV19,TRBJ1-3,NA,CASSILGQGGKSGNTIYF,TGTGCCAGTAGTATCCTCGGACAGGGCGGGAAATCTGGAAACACCATATATTTT
NA,TRBV28,TRBJ2-7,NA,CASSQTVPYEQYF,TGTGCCAGCAGTCAGACTGTACCCTACGAGCAGTACTTC
NA,TRBV5-1,TRBJ1-3,NA,CASSSELGNTIYF,TGCGCCAGCAGCTCTGAGCTCGGAAACACCATATATTTT
TRBD1,TRBV3-1/TRBV3-2,TRBJ2-1,NA,CASSQWTGVVNEQFF,TGTGCCAGCAGCCAATGGACAGGGGTGGTCAATGAGCAGTTCTTC
NA,TRBV7-3,TRBJ2-2,once,CASSSSSTGELFF,TGTGCCAGCAGCTCCTCGAGCACCGGGGAGCTGTTTTTT
TRBD2,TRBV29-1,TRBJ2-2,NA,CSVDAREAGPTGELFF,TGCAGCGTCGATGCCCGGGAGGCGGGACCAACCGGGGAGCTGTTTTTT
NA,TRBV30,TRBJ1-5,NA,CAWSKVSSNQPQHF,TGTGCCTGGAGTAAAGTTAGTAGCAATCAGCCCCAGCATTTT
TRBD1,TRBV29-1,TRBJ1-2,NA,CSVELDRVLDGYTF,TGCAGCGTTGAACTGGACAGGGTACTTGATGGCTACACCTTC
NA,TRBV12-3/TRBV12-4,TRBJ2-7,NA,CASSKDNLEQYF,TGTGCCAGCAGTAAGGACAACCTCGAGCAGTACTTC
TRBD1,TRBV28,TRBJ2-6,few,CASRMGGGGTGYSGANVLTF,TGTGCCAGCCGGATGGGTGGTGGGGGGACAGGATACTCTGGGGCCAACGTCCTGACTTTC
NA,TRBV5-1,TRBJ2-7,once,CASSTGGSGLYEQYF,TGCGCCAGCAGCACCGGAGGTAGCGGCCTCTACGAGCAGTACTTC
NA,TRBV5-4,TRBJ1-1,NA,CASSSGLPYLNTEAFF,TGTGCCAGCAGCTCGGGACTGCCCTACCTGAACACTGAAGCTTTCTTT
NA,TRBV29-1,TRBJ2-7,NA,CSVGFTSSYEQYF,TGCAGCGTTGGCTTCACTAGCTCCTACGAGCAGTACTTC
TRBD1,TRBV6-2/TRBV6-3,TRBJ1-2,NA,CASSGQGYGYTF,TGTGCCAGCAGCGGACAGGGGTATGGCTACACCTTC
TRBD1,TRBV6-6,TRBJ2-2,NA,CASKGQGRDTGELFF,TGTGCCAGCAAGGGACAGGGACGGGACACCGGGGAGCTGTTTTTT
NA,TRBV7-9,TRBJ1-1,NA,CASSLETSGFGAFF,TGTGCCAGCAGCTTAGAGACTTCAGGGTTTGGGGCTTTCTTT
NA,TRBV7-2,TRBJ2-3,few,CASSSLVWRPQGDTQYF,TGTGCCAGCAGCTCACTGGTTTGGCGGCCCCAGGGAGATACGCAGTATTTT
TRBD1,TRBV6-5,TRBJ1-2,NA,CASSYTPVTGDYGYTF,TGTGCCAGCAGTTACACCCCGGTAACAGGGGACTATGGCTACACCTTC
TRBD2,TRBV28,TRBJ2-7,NA,CASMTSGRNYEQYF,TGTGCCAGCATGACTAGCGGGAGAAATTACGAGCAGTACTTC
NA,TRBV3-1/TRBV3-2,TRBJ2-2,NA,CASSQELAFANTGELFF,TGTGCCAGCAGCCAAGAACTAGCCTTCGCGAACACCGGGGAGCTGTTTTTT